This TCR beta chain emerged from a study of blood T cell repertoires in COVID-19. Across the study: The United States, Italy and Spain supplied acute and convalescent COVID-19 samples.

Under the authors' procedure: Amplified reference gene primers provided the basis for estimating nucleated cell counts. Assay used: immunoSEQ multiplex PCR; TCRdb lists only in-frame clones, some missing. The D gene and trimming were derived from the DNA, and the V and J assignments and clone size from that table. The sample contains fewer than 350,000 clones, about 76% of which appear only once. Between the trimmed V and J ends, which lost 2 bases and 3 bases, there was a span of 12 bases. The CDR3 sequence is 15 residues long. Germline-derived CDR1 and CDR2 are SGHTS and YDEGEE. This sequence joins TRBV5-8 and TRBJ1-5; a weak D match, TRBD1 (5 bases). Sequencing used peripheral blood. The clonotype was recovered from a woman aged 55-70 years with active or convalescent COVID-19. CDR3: CASSFRFGHNQPQHF. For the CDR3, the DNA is TGTGCCAGCAGCTTTCGATTTGGACACAATCAGCCCCAGCATTTT.